These T cell receptor beta chains were read from a single sample in a study of cytomegalovirus exposure and HLA in healthy donors. Only in-frame clones appear in the TCRdb table, and some are missing; sequencing was by immunoSEQ multiplex PCR. The table shows around 100,000 clones, with roughly three quarters occurring only once. Sequencing was carried out using PBMCs. The receptors were sampled from a woman aged 40-49 years in good health and CMV-seronegative. CDR3s include the opening cysteine and the closing phenylalanine or tryptophan. The D gene is left open where the match is weak. Rows may omit the clone size; those that give it use once, few, many or a size class.

J: TRBJ1-5
size: once
V: TRBV2
D: -
DNA: TGTGCCAGCAGTGACGGGGGAGGGGGACAGCCCCAGCATTTT
CDR3: CASSDGGGGQPQHF

J: TRBJ2-7
size: -
V: TRBV6-1
D: -
DNA: TGTGCCAGCGGCCCGAAAGAAGGGGTCGCCGGCGAGCAGTACTTC
CDR3: CASGPKEGVAGEQYF

J: TRBJ2-1
size: -
V: TRBV6-4
D: TRBD2
DNA: TGTGCCAGCAGTGACTCCCGACTAGCGGGAGGGCGGTACAATGAGCAGTTCTTC
CDR3: CASSDSRLAGGRYNEQFF

J: TRBJ2-3
size: -
V: TRBV5-1
D: -
DNA: TGCGCCAGCAGCTTGGCCGTTGGAGGGCCAAGCACAGATACGCAGTATTTT
CDR3: CASSLAVGGPSTDTQYF

J: TRBJ1-2
size: -
V: TRBV4-3
D: TRBD1
DNA: TGCGCCAGCAGCCAAGGGTTCCGGGACAGCTTTAACTATGGCTACACCTTC
CDR3: CASSQGFRDSFNYGYTF

J: TRBJ2-2
size: -
V: TRBV7-9
D: -
DNA: TGTGCCAGCAGCTTACCCCGGGCCGGGGAGCTGTTTTTT
CDR3: CASSLPRAGELFF

J: TRBJ2-7
size: few
V: TRBV18
D: -
DNA: TGTGCCAGCTCACCACTTCCCGCGCGGGGCGGGTACGAGCAGTACTTC
CDR3: CASSPLPARGGYEQYF

J: TRBJ2-1
size: -
V: TRBV25-1
D: -
DNA: TGTGCCAGCAGTGAGACAAAGCGGGAGCAGTTCTTC
CDR3: CASSETKREQFF

J: TRBJ2-7
size: -
V: TRBV11-2
D: -
DNA: TGTGCCAGCAGCTCAGAGCTCGTCAGGACCTACGAGCAGTACTTC
CDR3: CASSSELVRTYEQYF

J: TRBJ1-5
size: -
V: TRBV4-1
D: -
DNA: TGCGCCAGCAGCCAAGGCCCGGGACAAAGAGTTAATCAGCCCCAGCATTTT
CDR3: CASSQGPGQRVNQPQHF

J: TRBJ2-1
size: -
V: TRBV29-1
D: TRBD2
DNA: TGCAGCGTCGGGCGGACTAGCGGGGTCTACAATGAGCAGTTCTTC
CDR3: CSVGRTSGVYNEQFF

J: TRBJ1-1
size: -
V: TRBV30
D: -
DNA: TGTGCCTGGCTTCCACGGGGGGCGGAAGGAGTCACTGAAGCTTTCTTT
CDR3: CAWLPRGAEGVTEAFF

J: TRBJ2-7
size: -
V: TRBV6-1
D: -
DNA: TGTGCCGCCGAGCGTGGGGAGGACTCCTACGAGCAGTACTTC
CDR3: CAAERGEDSYEQYF

J: TRBJ1-2
size: -
V: TRBV6-1
D: -
DNA: TGTGCCAGCAGTGAAGCCTCCACAGCAAACTATGGCTACACCTTC
CDR3: CASSEASTANYGYTF

J: TRBJ2-7
size: -
V: TRBV5-1
D: -
DNA: TGCGCCAGCAGCTTGGTGGGGCGGGAAGGATCCTACGAGCAGTACTTC
CDR3: CASSLVGREGSYEQYF

J: TRBJ2-1
size: once
V: TRBV6-4
D: TRBD1
DNA: TGTGCCAGCAGCGCCCGACAGGGGGGTGAGCAGTTCTTC
CDR3: CASSARQGGEQFF

J: TRBJ2-7
size: -
V: TRBV9
D: -
DNA: TGTGCCAGCAGCTTATCGTGGACATCGTCTCAATACGAGCAGTACTTC
CDR3: CASSLSWTSSQYEQYF

J: TRBJ2-7
size: -
V: TRBV4-3
D: TRBD2
DNA: TGCGCCAGCAGCCTTACTAGCGATCCCCCCTACGAGCAGTACTTC
CDR3: CASSLTSDPPYEQYF

J: TRBJ2-1
size: once
V: TRBV7-9
D: TRBD2
DNA: TGTGCCAGCAGCCTACTAGCGGGAGGTTTCTACAATGAGCAGTTCTTC
CDR3: CASSLLAGGFYNEQFF

J: TRBJ2-2
size: few
V: TRBV7-3
D: -
DNA: TGTGCCAGCAGCTTAAAGGCTAGCGTGAACACCGGGGAGCTGTTTTTT
CDR3: CASSLKASVNTGELFF

J: TRBJ2-1
size: -
V: TRBV9
D: -
DNA: TGTGCCAGCAGCGTGTGGGAGAGAGGTGAGCAGTTCTTC
CDR3: CASSVWERGEQFF

J: TRBJ2-1
size: -
V: TRBV27
D: TRBD2
DNA: TGTGCCAGCAGTTTATCCGGACTAGCGGGAGGGAATGAGCAGTTCTTC
CDR3: CASSLSGLAGGNEQFF

J: TRBJ2-2
size: once
V: TRBV7-9
D: -
DNA: TGTGCCAGCAGCCCCGCTAGTGGGAGCACCGGGGAGCTGTTTTTT
CDR3: CASSPASGSTGELFF

J: TRBJ2-7
size: -
V: TRBV28
D: TRBD1
DNA: TGTGCCAGCAGTCCTCACGGGGGGACAGGGGCCTACGAGCAGTACTTC
CDR3: CASSPHGGTGAYEQYF

J: TRBJ2-1
size: -
V: TRBV28
D: -
DNA: TGTGCCAGCAGTTTAGGGAGATTGGCCTACAATGAGCAGTTCTTC
CDR3: CASSLGRLAYNEQFF

J: TRBJ2-7
size: few
V: TRBV28
D: TRBD1
DNA: TGTGCCAGCAGCCTCGGACAGGGGACCGGGAAGGTCTACGAGCAGTACTTC
CDR3: CASSLGQGTGKVYEQYF

J: TRBJ1-3
size: -
V: TRBV7-9
D: -
DNA: TGTGCCAGCAGCTTTATGCAGACTCTCTCTGGAAACACCATATATTTT
CDR3: CASSFMQTLSGNTIYF

J: TRBJ1-1
size: -
V: TRBV19
D: -
DNA: TGTGCCAGTAAAATGGCGCACAGTCTGAACACTGAAGCTTTCTTT
CDR3: CASKMAHSLNTEAFF

J: TRBJ1-4
size: -
V: TRBV27
D: -
DNA: TGTGCCAGCAGTTCCCCCCCCGGCAGGGATAATGAAAAACTGTTTTTT
CDR3: CASSSPPGRDNEKLFF